The present entry profiles one T cell receptor beta chain with its context. The target antigen is unknown. These data come from a study of T cell repertoires in cytomegalovirus infection. MiXCR, run by TCRdb on the reads, gives a single entry per CDR3 protein. This table holds around 58,000 distinct CDR3 sequences, around 20% found once. Overall study findings and caveats: Using cumulative public TCR beta family frequency, the authors identified those who carried CMV together with the relevant HLA.

Germline CDR1 SGHVS, CDR2 FNYEAQ. J was trimmed by 5 bases and V by 4 bases; bases with no gene match: 5. There are 15 residues in the CDR3. This TCR came from a human donor in good health (CMV status not recorded). Some clones in this sample may be carry-over from other donors' samples. This chain links TRBV7-6 with TRBJ2-1; TRBD2 aligns across 10 bases. The source was CD8+ T cells from cultured PBMCs, collected from culture after CMV antigen stimulation. The CDR3 DNA reads TGTGCCAGCAGCTCGGGGACTAGCGCGAACAATGAGCAGTTCTTC. Translating it yields CASSSGTSANNEQFF.